This entry lists 5 T cell receptor beta chains sequenced from one sample in a study of early T cells in non-severe SARS-CoV-2 infection (dated by TCRdb to the early 2020s). Library creation used 5' RACE. The sequencer was a NextSeq 500. TCRdb reprocessed the public reads (quality trimming at Q25 with fastp, clone calling with MiXCR) and kept in-frame beta chains. Every CDR3 protein is listed once, alongside the most common genes and DNA of its rows. Present in this sample are more than 90,000 distinct CDR3 sequences, around 14% of which were seen just once. The ten largest account for around 2.4% of the sample. Sequenced: whole blood. These receptors were taken from an adult who was a healthcare worker with PCR-confirmed SARS-CoV-2 infection or an uninfected control (not recorded which).

Remarks on this clonotype: Just one base apart from a much larger clone, this may be a read error. The chain uses TRBV5-1 and TRBJ1-1; D remains ambiguous. The CDR3 sequence is 12 residues long. Trimming removed 4 bases from V and 5 bases from J, with 9 bases in between. Germline CDR1 is SGHRS and CDR2 is YFSETQ. This CDR3 reads CASSHGRTEAFF. The CDR3 bases are TGCGCCAGCAGCCACGGACGGACTGAAGCTTTCTTT.

This clonotype was picked up a small number of times. The gene calls are TRBV12-3 or TRBV12-4 and TRBJ1-2; D is uncertain. The CDR3 totals 16 residues. Trimming cost V 2 bases and J 8 bases, with 21 bases left between them. For the CDR3, the DNA is TGTGCCAGCAGTTTAAGTGTGGTGGGAGCCCTCCAAGGCTACACCTTC. Encoded protein: CASSLSVVGALQGYTF.

This clonotype was found many times. CDR3 amino acids: CASSNYNEQFF. For the CDR3, the DNA is TGTGCCAGCAGTAACTACAATGAGCAGTTCTTC. This chain links TRBV6-2 or TRBV6-3 with TRBJ2-1; D is unclear. Germline V gives CDR1 MNHEY, CDR2 SVGEGT. V shed 5 bases and J shed 3 bases, with 2 bases lying between them. The CDR3 is made up of 11 amino acids.

This chain connects TRBV12-3 or TRBV12-4 to TRBJ2-1, with TRBD2 matching 10 bases. There are 14 residues in the CDR3. The J segment lost 7 bases and the V segment lost 4 bases, leaving 4 bases of the junction unmatched. CDR3 sequence: CASSSSGGANEQFF. The CDR3 coding sequence is TGTGCCAGCAGTTCCAGCGGGGGGGCGAATGAGCAGTTCTTC.

The rearrangement uses TRBV29-1 and TRBJ2-1, with D possibly matching TRBD1 (6 bases). The CDR3 length is 16 residues. V was trimmed by 3 bases and J by 5 bases, leaving 20 bases between them. Germline-derived CDR1 and CDR2 are SQVTM and ANQGSEA. DNA for the CDR3: TGCAGCGTTGACAGGGGACAAACCATCAAGGACAATGAGCAGTTCTTC. This codes for CSVDRGQTIKDNEQFF.